Presented here are 6 T cell receptor beta chains from one specimen sequenced in a study of post-analysis software for immune sequencing data. Regarding the study as a whole: A handful of TRBV segments appeared more often in patients than in controls, and TRBV5-6, TRBV5-1 and TRBV20-1 were among these.

cDNA libraries of TCR beta carried unique molecular identifiers. TCRdb fed the PCR reads into MiXCR, producing one record per CDR3 protein. The sample records approximately 730,000 distinct CDR3 sequences, less than 35% being singletons. These receptors are not linked to any known antigen. Sequenced input: blood. The receptor set was obtained from a girl aged 5-17 years with multiple sclerosis.

This chain joins TRBV7-2 and TRBJ1-2; no reliable D call. The CDR3 contains 14 residues. Trimming pared 1 base from V and 2 bases from J, leaving 8 bases between. Germline lookup yields CDR1 SGHTA and CDR2 FQGNSA. This CDR3 is CASSLVGLNYGYTF. CDR3 DNA sequence: TGTGCCAGCAGCTTAGTTGGCTTGAACTATGGCTACACCTTC.

For this clonotype: A read error may explain this, as a much larger clone is one base away. The chain joins TRBV6-5 to TRBJ2-7, with D perhaps TRBD2 (5 bases). Trimming shortened V by 0 bases and J by 7 bases, and 13 bases separated the two germline ends. CDR3 length: 14 amino acids. Germline V gene lookup returns CDR1 MNHEY and CDR2 SVGAGI. The chain's CDR3 is CASSYSGLYNEQYF. CDR3 sequence (DNA): TGTGCCAGCAGTTACTCCGGACTTTACAATGAGCAGTACTTC.

The chain combines TRBV19 with TRBJ2-1, with D unresolved. CDR1 is LNHDA and CDR2 is SQIVND in the germline V gene (reference sequence). The CDR3 has 14 residues. Trimming took 2 bases from V and 4 from J, leaving 9 bases between them. CDR3 bases: TGTGCCAGTAGTATAAGGTTTTCGTACAATGAGCAGTTCTTC. This gives the protein CASSIRFSYNEQFF.

This clonotype has just a few counts. V and J are TRBV10-3 and TRBJ2-2; 12 positions agree with TRBD2. The V segment lost 6 bases and the J segment 6 bases; nucleotides outside the gene matches: 8. The CDR3 sequence is 16 residues long. From germline, CDR1 is ENHRY and CDR2 SYGVKD. CDR3 amino acids: CAISPRLAGESGELFF. For the CDR3, the DNA is TGTGCCATCAGCCCCCGACTAGCGGGAGAATCCGGGGAGCTGTTTTTT.

V usage is TRBV28 and J usage is TRBJ2-1; 8 bases are a match to TRBD2. The CDR3 length is 22 residues. J lost 4 bases, V lost 3 bases, and 26 bases had no gene match. Germline values: CDR1 MDHEN, CDR2 SYDVKM. CDR3 region: CASSFDFWSGTRVIPVYNEQFF. The CDR3 DNA reads as TGTGCCAGCAGTTTTGATTTCTGGTCGGGGACTAGGGTGATTCCGGTATACAATGAGCAGTTCTTC.

This clonotype was detected only a few times. This chain connects TRBV12-3 or TRBV12-4 to TRBJ1-6; 7 positions match TRBD1. The CDR3 extends over 13 amino acids. Unmatched junction bases numbered 3, after V lost 5 bases and J lost 8 bases. CDR3 sequence (DNA): TGTGCCAGCAGTACGACAGGGCATTCACCCCTCCACTTT. Translated, it gives CASSTTGHSPLHF.